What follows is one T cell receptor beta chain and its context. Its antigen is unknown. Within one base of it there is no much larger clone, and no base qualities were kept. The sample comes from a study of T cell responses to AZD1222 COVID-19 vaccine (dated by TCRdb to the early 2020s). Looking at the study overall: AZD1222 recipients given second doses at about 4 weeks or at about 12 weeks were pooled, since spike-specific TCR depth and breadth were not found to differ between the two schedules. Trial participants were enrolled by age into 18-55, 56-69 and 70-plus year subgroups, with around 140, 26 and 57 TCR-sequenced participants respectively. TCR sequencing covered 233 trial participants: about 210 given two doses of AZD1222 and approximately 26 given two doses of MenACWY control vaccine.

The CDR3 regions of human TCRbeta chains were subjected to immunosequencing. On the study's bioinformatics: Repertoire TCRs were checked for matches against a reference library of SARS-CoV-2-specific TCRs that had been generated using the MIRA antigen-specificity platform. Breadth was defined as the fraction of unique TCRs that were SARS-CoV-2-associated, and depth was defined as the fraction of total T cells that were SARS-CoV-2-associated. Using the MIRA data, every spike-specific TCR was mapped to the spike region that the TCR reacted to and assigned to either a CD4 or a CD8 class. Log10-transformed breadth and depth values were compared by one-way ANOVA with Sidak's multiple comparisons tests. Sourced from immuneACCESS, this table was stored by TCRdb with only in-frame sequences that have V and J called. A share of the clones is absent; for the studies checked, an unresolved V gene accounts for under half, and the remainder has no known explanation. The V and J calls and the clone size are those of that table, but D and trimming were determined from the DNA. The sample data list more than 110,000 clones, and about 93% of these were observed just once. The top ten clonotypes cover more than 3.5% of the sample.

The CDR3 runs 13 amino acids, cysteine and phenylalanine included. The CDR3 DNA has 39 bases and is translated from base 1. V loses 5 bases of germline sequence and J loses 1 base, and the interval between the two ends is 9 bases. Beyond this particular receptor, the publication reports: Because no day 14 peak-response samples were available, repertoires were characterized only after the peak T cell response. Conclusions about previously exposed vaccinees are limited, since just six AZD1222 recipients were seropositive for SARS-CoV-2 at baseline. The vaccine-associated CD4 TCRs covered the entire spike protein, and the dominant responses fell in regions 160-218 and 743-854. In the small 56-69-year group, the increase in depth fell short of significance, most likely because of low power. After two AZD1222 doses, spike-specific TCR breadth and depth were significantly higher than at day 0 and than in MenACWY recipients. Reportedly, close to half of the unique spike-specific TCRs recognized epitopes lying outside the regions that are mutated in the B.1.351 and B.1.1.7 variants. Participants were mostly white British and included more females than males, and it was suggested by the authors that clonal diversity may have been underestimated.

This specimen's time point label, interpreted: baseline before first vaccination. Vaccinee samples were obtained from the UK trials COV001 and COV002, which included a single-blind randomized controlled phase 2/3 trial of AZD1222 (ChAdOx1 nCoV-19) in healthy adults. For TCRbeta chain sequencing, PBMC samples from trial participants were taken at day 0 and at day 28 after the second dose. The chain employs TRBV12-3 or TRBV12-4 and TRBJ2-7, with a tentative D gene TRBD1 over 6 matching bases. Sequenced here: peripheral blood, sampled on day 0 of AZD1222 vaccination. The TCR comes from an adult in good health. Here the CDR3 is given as CASSVGQSYEQYF. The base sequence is TGTGCCAGCAGTGTCGGACAGTCCTACGAGCAGTACTTC.